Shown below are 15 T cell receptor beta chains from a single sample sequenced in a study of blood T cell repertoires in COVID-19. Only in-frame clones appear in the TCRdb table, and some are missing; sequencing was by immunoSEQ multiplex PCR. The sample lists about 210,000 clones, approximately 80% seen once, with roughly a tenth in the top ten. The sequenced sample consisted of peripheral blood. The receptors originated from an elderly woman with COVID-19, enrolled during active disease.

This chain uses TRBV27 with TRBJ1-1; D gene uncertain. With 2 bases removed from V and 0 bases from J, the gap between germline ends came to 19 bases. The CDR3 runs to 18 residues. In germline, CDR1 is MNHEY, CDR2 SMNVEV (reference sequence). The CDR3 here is CASSLASTQYRLNTEAFF. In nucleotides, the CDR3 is TGTGCCAGCAGTTTAGCCTCGACTCAGTACCGATTGAACACTGAAGCTTTCTTT.

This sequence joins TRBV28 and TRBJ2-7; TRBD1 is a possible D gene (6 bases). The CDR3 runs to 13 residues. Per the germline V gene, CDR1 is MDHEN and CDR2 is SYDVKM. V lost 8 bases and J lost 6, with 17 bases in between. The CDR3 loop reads CASLRQGKSEQYF. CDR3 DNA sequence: TGTGCCAGCCTAAGGCAGGGGAAGTCCGAGCAGTACTTC.

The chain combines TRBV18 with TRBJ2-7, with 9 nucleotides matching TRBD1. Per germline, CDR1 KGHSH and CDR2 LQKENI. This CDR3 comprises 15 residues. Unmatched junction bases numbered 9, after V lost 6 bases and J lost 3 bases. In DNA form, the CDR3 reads TGTGCCAGCTCGCCTGGGACAGGGAAAAACTACGAGCAGTACTTC. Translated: CASSPGTGKNYEQYF.

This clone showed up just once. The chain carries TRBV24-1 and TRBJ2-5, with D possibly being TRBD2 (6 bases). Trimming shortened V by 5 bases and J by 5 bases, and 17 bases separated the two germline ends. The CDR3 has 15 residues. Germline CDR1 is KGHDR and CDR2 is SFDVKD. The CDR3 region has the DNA TGTGCCACCAGTGCCCCCGGGTCGGGGAGGGAGACCCAGTACTTC. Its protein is CATSAPGSGRETQYF.

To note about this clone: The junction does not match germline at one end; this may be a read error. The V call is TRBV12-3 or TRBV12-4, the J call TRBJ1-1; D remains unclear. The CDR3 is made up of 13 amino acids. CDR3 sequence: CASRRRANAEAFF. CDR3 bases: TGTGCCAGCAGGCGGCGGGCGAACGCTGAAGCTTTCTTT.

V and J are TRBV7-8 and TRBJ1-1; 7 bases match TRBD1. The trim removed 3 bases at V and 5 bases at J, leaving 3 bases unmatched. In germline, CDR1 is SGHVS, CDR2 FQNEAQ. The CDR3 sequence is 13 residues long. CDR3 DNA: TGTGCCAGCAGCTTTGGGGGACAGACTGAAGCTTTCTTT. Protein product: CASSFGGQTEAFF. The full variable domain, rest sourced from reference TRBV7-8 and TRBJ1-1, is GAGVSQSPRYKVAKRGQDVALRCDPISGHVSLFWYQQALGQGPEFLTYFQNEAQLDKSGLPSDRFFAERPEGSVSTLKIQRTQQEDSAVYLCASSFGGQTEAFFGQGTRLTVV.

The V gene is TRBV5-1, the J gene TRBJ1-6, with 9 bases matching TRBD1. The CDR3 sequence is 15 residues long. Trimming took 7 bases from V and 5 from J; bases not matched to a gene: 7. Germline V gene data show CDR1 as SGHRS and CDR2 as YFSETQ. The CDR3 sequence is CASRPGTGNNSPLHF. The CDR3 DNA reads TGCGCCAGCCGTCCCGGGACAGGGAATAATTCACCCCTCCACTTT. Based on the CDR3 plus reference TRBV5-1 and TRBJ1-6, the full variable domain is KAGVTQTPRYLIKTRGQQVTLSCSPISGHRSVSWYQQTPGQGLQFLFEYFSETQRNKGNFPGRFSGRQFSNSRSEMNVSTLELGDSALYLCASRPGTGNNSPLHFGNGTRLTVT.

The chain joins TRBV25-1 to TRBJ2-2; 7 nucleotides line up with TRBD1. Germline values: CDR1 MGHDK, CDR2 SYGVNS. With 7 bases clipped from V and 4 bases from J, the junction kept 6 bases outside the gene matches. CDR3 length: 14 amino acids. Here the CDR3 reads CASNSAGGTGELFF. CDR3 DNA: TGTGCCAGCAATAGCGCAGGGGGCACCGGGGAGCTGTTTTTT. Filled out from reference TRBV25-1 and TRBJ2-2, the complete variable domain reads EADIYQTPRYLVIGTGKKITLECSQTMGHDKMYWYQQDPGMELHLIHYSYGVNSTEKGDLSSESTVSRIRTEHFPLTLESARPSHTSQYLCASNSAGGTGELFFGEGSRLTVL.

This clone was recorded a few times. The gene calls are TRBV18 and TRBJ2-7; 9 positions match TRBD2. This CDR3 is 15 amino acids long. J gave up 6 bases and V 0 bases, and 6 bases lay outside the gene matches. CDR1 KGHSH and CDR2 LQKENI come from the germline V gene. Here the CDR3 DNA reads TGTGCCAGCTCACCACCGGCGGGGGGGAGCCGCGAGCAGTACTTC. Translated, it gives CASSPPAGGSREQYF.

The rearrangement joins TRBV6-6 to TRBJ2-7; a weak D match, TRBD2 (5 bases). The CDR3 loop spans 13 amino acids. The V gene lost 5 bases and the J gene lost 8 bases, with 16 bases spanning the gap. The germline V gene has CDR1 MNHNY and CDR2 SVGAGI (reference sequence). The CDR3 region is CASSIEGIHKQYF. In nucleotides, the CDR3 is TGTGCCAGCAGTATCGAGGGCATTCACAAGCAGTACTTC.

In nucleotides, the CDR3 is TGTGCCAGCAGCGTAGAGGTGAGGGGAGGGACAGATACGCAGTATTTT. Translating gives CASSVEVRGGTDTQYF. The V call is TRBV9, the J call TRBJ2-3; 7 positions agree with TRBD2. Germline V gives CDR1 SGDLS, CDR2 YYNGEE. This CDR3 has 16 amino acids. The trim removed 0 bases at V and 3 bases at J, leaving 7 bases unmatched.

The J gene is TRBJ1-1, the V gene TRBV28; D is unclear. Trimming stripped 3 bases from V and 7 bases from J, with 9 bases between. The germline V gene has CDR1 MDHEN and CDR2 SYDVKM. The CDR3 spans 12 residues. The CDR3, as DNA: TGTGCCAGCAGTTTCCCCCCCTATGAAGCTTTCTTT. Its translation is CASSFPPYEAFF.

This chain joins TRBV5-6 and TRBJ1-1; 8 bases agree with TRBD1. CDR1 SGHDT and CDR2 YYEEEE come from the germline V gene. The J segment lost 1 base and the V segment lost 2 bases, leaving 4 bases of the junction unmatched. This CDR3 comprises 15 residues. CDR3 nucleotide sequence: TGTGCCAGCAGCTTTATCGACAGGGGGAACACTGAAGCTTTCTTT. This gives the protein CASSFIDRGNTEAFF.

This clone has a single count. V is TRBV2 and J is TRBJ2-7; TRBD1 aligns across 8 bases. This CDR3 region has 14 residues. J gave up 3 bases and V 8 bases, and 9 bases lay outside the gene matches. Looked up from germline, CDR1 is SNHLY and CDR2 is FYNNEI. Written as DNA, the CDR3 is TGTGCCAGCGGGCCCCGGACAGGGATCTACGAGCAGTACTTC. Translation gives CASGPRTGIYEQYF.

Here the CDR3 DNA reads TGTGCCAGCTCACCAACACTAGCGGGGAACACCGGGGAGCTGTTTTTT. Translation gives CASSPTLAGNTGELFF. This chain links TRBV18 with TRBJ2-2, with 9 bases aligning to TRBD2. The CDR3 is 16 residues long. Germline V gives CDR1 KGHSH, CDR2 LQKENI. V shed 2 bases, J shed 1 base, and the junction held 2 bases outside the gene matches.